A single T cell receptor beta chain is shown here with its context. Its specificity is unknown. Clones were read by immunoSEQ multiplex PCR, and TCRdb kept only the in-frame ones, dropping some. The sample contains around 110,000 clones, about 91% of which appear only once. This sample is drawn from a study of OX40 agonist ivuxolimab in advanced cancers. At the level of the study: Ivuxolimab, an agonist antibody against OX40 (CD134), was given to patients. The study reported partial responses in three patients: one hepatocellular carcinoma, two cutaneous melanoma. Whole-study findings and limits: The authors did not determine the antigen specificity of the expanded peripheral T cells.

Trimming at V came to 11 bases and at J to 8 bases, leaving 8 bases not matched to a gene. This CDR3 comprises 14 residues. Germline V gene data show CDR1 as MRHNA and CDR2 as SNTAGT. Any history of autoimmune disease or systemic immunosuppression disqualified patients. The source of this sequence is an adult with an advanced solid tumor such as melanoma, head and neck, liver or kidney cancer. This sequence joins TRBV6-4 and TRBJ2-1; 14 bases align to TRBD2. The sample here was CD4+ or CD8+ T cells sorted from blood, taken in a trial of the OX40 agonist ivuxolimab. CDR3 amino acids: CALGGTSGSYEQFF. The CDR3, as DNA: TGTGCCCTGGGCGGGACTAGCGGGAGCTATGAGCAGTTCTTC.